Each of the 5 T cell receptor beta chains below was sequenced from the same sample in a study of blood T cell repertoires in COVID-19. The assay was immunoSEQ multiplex PCR, and TCRdb's table has in-frame clones only and misses some. The data contain 60,000 to 75,000 clones, 85% to 90% of them singletons. The material sequenced was peripheral blood. Receptor source: a man aged 45-65 years with active COVID-19.

The sample holds one count of this clone. This chain connects TRBV5-4 to TRBJ2-1; D is ambiguous. The CDR3 runs to 14 residues. Between the trimmed V and J ends, which lost 4 bases and 10 bases, there was a span of 18 bases. Germline V CDR1 and CDR2: SGHNT, YYREEE (reference sequence). The CDR3 DNA sequence: TGTGCCAGCAGCCAAGCCTCGGAGCTGACGGAGCAGTTCTTC. Amino acid sequence: CASSQASELTEQFF.

The rearrangement uses TRBV18 and TRBJ2-7; D is ambiguous. The V end was cut by 2 bases, the J end by 4 bases, with 6 bases between. Germline V gives CDR1 KGHSH, CDR2 LQKENI. The CDR3 is 12 amino acids. The CDR3 nucleotides read TGTGCCAGCTCACCAGGCCCTTACGAGCAGTACTTC. The encoded protein is CASSPGPYEQYF. The variable domain in full, with the rest retrieved from reference TRBV18 and TRBJ2-7, is NAGVMQNPRHLVRRRGQEARLRCSPMKGHSHVYWYRQLPEEGLKFMVYLQKENIIDESGMPKERFSAEFPKEGPSILRIQQVVRGDSAAYFCASSPGPYEQYFGPGTRLTVT.

V and J are TRBV10-3 and TRBJ1-2; 7 nucleotides line up with TRBD1. The V gene end was trimmed by 0 bases and the J gene end by 8 bases; junction bases not matched to a gene: 3. The CDR3 is 13 amino acids. CDR1 ENHRY and CDR2 SYGVKD come from the germline V gene. CDR3 sequence: CAISESGGNGYTF. The DNA for the CDR3 is TGTGCCATCAGTGAGTCAGGGGGCAACGGCTACACCTTC.

The V and J genes are TRBV18 and TRBJ2-2; 7 nucleotides align to TRBD2. CDR1 is KGHSH and CDR2 is LQKENI in the germline V gene. Trimming removed 6 bases from V and 1 base from J; junction bases left unmatched: 5. The CDR3 extends over 15 amino acids. CDR3 nucleotide sequence: TGTGCCAGCTCCCGGCCGGGGGGGAACACCGGGGAGCTGTTTTTT. The encoded protein is CASSRPGGNTGELFF.

The CDR3 region has the DNA TGTGCCAGCAGTGAAGTAGCCCACTCCTACGAGCAGTACTTC. It yields the protein CASSEVAHSYEQYF. The V and J genes are TRBV6-1 and TRBJ2-7; D call uncertain. V shed 1 base and J shed 0 bases, with 7 bases lying between them. Per the germline V gene, CDR1 is MNHNS and CDR2 is SASEGT. The CDR3 totals 14 residues.